The 26 T cell receptor beta chains in this list originate from one sample, sequenced in a study of blood T cell repertoires in COVID-19. Produced via immunoSEQ multiplex PCR; TCRdb's table is partial and in-frame only. The profile shows about 220,000 clones, roughly 84% of them singletons. Source material: PBMCs or T cells enriched from blood (not recorded which). These receptors were obtained from a woman aged 40 to 50 who had recovered from COVID-19.

The chain has TRBV6-2 or TRBV6-3 and TRBJ1-1; D gene ambiguous. CDR1 and CDR2 from the germline V gene are MNHEY and SVGEGT. Trimming stripped 0 bases from V and 9 bases from J, with 11 bases between. The CDR3 consists of 13 residues. CDR3 sequence reads: CASSYSRFPKAFF. DNA for the CDR3: TGTGCCAGCAGTTACTCGCGGTTCCCGAAAGCTTTCTTT.

The rearrangement links TRBV7-8 to TRBJ1-1; D is ambiguous. CDR1 and CDR2 (germline): SGHVS, FQNEAQ. This CDR3 contains 14 residues. Trimming shortened V by 10 bases and J by 7 bases, and 22 bases separated the two germline ends. The CDR3 protein is CATASGTTSGEAFF. DNA of the CDR3: TGTGCCACTGCTTCGGGAACTACTAGCGGTGAAGCTTTCTTT.

The chain links TRBV7-3 to TRBJ2-2, with D tentatively TRBD2 (6 bases). V lost 0 bases, J lost 3 bases, and 11 bases lay in between. Germline values: CDR1 SGHTA, CDR2 FQGTGA. The CDR3 spans 16 residues. The CDR3 bases are TGTGCCAGCAGCTTAACGGCGGGGTCAGACACCGGGGAGCTGTTTTTT. Translation: CASSLTAGSDTGELFF.

The rearrangement uses TRBV5-1 and TRBJ1-5, with TRBD1 as a possible D gene (5 bases). Germline V gene lookup returns CDR1 SGHRS and CDR2 YFSETQ. V lost 1 base, J lost 5 bases, and 16 bases lay in between. The CDR3 has 16 residues. This chain's CDR3 is CASSLTGGATHQPQHF. Written as DNA, the CDR3 is TGCGCCAGCAGCTTGACCGGAGGGGCCACCCATCAGCCCCAGCATTTT. The complete variable domain, with remaining parts taken from reference TRBV5-1 and TRBJ1-5, reads KAGVTQTPRYLIKTRGQQVTLSCSPISGHRSVSWYQQTPGQGLQFLFEYFSETQRNKGNFPGRFSGRQFSNSRSEMNVSTLELGDSALYLCASSLTGGATHQPQHFGDGTRLSIL.

The CDR3 reads CASSPLPGDQPQHF. The CDR3 bases are TGTGCCAGCTCACCACTGCCAGGGGATCAGCCCCAGCATTTT. The rearrangement links TRBV18 to TRBJ1-5; possibly TRBD1 for D (6 bases). CDR3 length: 14 amino acids. CDR1 and CDR2 (germline): KGHSH, LQKENI. The ends were cut back, 1 base at V and 5 bases at J, with 9 bases in the middle.

The chain carries TRBV5-6 and TRBJ1-1; possible D gene TRBD1, 5 bases. There are 17 residues in the CDR3. The V end was cut by 6 bases, the J end by 4 bases, with 25 bases between. From germline, CDR1 is SGHDT and CDR2 YYEEEE. This CDR3 is CASTVTLGGRVVTEAFF. As DNA, the CDR3 is TGTGCCAGCACAGTAACGTTGGGGGGACGCGTTGTCACTGAAGCTTTCTTT.

This clone has a single count. The V and J genes are TRBV19 and TRBJ2-3; 11 nucleotides match TRBD1. J was trimmed by 5 bases and V by 8 bases; bases with no gene match: 6. The V gene's germline CDR1 is LNHDA and CDR2 SQIVND (reference sequence). The CDR3 has 14 residues. CDR3 in amino acids: CASGGQGVGDTQYF. In DNA form, the CDR3 reads TGTGCCAGTGGGGGACAGGGGGTCGGAGATACGCAGTATTTT.

CDR3 in DNA: TGTGCCAGCAGCCCGACCGAAGCGGGAGGGAAAGGCGCTACGCAGTATTTT. It translates to CASSPTEAGGKGATQYF. The chain joins TRBV3-1 (or the pseudogene TRBV3-2) to TRBJ2-3; 10 bases map to TRBD2. In germline, CDR1 is LGHDT, CDR2 YNNKEL (reference sequence). Unmatched junction bases numbered 15, after V lost 4 bases and J lost 8 bases. The CDR3 sequence is 17 residues long.

The V and J genes are TRBV5-1 and TRBJ2-7, with D perhaps TRBD2 (6 bases). CDR3 length: 15 residues. The V gene lost 3 bases and the J gene lost 3 bases, with 16 bases spanning the gap. Germline CDR1 is SGHRS and CDR2 is YFSETQ. CDR3 DNA sequence: TGCGCCAGCAGCTGGACCCCGGGACTGAACTACGAGCAGTACTTC. Encoded protein: CASSWTPGLNYEQYF.

The chain employs TRBV29-1 and TRBJ2-2; D might be TRBD1 (6 bases). Germline CDR1 reads SQVTM; CDR2 reads ANQGSEA. V gave up 6 bases and J gave up 2 bases, with 10 bases separating them. The CDR3 covers 13 residues. The CDR3 DNA sequence: TGCAGCGTCTTACAGGGAAACACCGGGGAGCTGTTTTTT. Translation gives CSVLQGNTGELFF.

This clone was detected once. V usage is TRBV18 and J usage is TRBJ2-5; D is unclear. The ends were cut back, 4 bases at V and 2 bases at J, with 8 bases in the middle. CDR1 and CDR2 from the germline V gene are KGHSH and LQKENI. The CDR3 contains 13 residues. In DNA, the CDR3 is TGTGCCAGCTCACGCGACAAGCAAGAGACCCAGTACTTC. Translated, it gives CASSRDKQETQYF.

The chain has TRBV7-2 and TRBJ2-7; no reliable D call. Germline V gene data show CDR1 as SGHTA and CDR2 as FQGNSA. The V end was cut by 5 bases, the J end by 3 bases, with 14 bases between. The CDR3 length is 14 residues. CDR3 nucleotides: TGTGCCAGCAGCCCATCGACAAGCTACTACGAGCAGTACTTC. Translated, it gives CASSPSTSYYEQYF.

This clone showed up just a few times. V usage is TRBV6-1 and J usage is TRBJ1-1, with TRBD1 identical over 7 bases. The CDR3 loop spans 18 amino acids. Germline CDR1 reads MNHNS; CDR2 reads SASEGT. V shed 3 bases and J 3 bases; nucleotides not matched to a gene: 16. The CDR3 is CASSETTGVGRKYTEAFF. The CDR3 DNA reads as TGTGCCAGCAGTGAGACTACAGGGGTAGGGAGAAAGTACACTGAAGCTTTCTTT.

The genes are TRBV5-1 and TRBJ2-1, with 8 bases matching TRBD2. From germline, CDR1 is SGHRS and CDR2 YFSETQ. This CDR3 region has 14 residues. Unmatched junction bases numbered 8, after V lost 7 bases and J lost 5 bases. CDR3 bases: TGCGCCAGCGGCATAGCGGGGCCTAACAATGAGCAGTTCTTC. Translating gives CASGIAGPNNEQFF. Combining the CDR3 with reference TRBV5-1 and TRBJ2-1 gives the whole variable domain KAGVTQTPRYLIKTRGQQVTLSCSPISGHRSVSWYQQTPGQGLQFLFEYFSETQRNKGNFPGRFSGRQFSNSRSEMNVSTLELGDSALYLCASGIAGPNNEQFFGPGTRLTVL.

CDR3 sequence reads: CSVDRGSTEAFF. The CDR3 nucleotides read TGCAGCGTTGACAGGGGATCCACTGAAGCTTTCTTT. The chain uses TRBV29-1 and TRBJ1-1, with TRBD1 as a possible D gene (6 bases). This CDR3 region has 12 residues. Germline values: CDR1 SQVTM, CDR2 ANQGSEA. Trimming cost V 3 bases and J 4 bases, with 9 bases left between them. Variable domain in full (rest from reference TRBV29-1 and TRBJ1-1): SAVISQKPSRDICQRGTSLTIQCQVDSQVTMMFWYRQQPGQSLTLIATANQGSEATYESGFVIDKFPISRPNLTFSTLTVSNMSPEDSSIYLCSVDRGSTEAFFGQGTRLTVV.

V and J are TRBV5-5 and TRBJ2-4; D is unresolved. Per the germline V gene, CDR1 is SGHKS and CDR2 is YYEKEE (reference sequence). V was trimmed by 4 bases and J by 3 bases, leaving 11 bases between them. The CDR3 runs 14 residues. CDR3 sequence: CASSIRVIKNIQYF. For the CDR3, the DNA is TGTGCCAGCAGCATCCGGGTCATCAAAAACATTCAGTACTTC.

The gene calls are TRBV30 and TRBJ1-1; 7 bases are shared with TRBD1. The CDR3 is made up of 14 amino acids. Trimming took 3 bases from V and 3 from J; bases not matched to a gene: 7. Germline values: CDR1 GTSNPN, CDR2 SVGIG (reference sequence). This CDR3 is CAWSREGAYTEAFF. CDR3 nucleotides: TGTGCCTGGAGCCGGGAGGGGGCCTACACTGAAGCTTTCTTT.

The chain links TRBV15 to TRBJ1-6; no definite D call. The CDR3 is 16 residues long. Deletions cut 0 bases from V and 0 bases from J, with 6 bases between. CDR1 and CDR2 from the germline V gene are LNHNV and YYDKDF (reference sequence). The CDR3 is CATSRDSGSYNSPLHF. Written as DNA, the CDR3 is TGTGCCACCAGCAGAGATTCGGGCTCCTATAATTCACCCCTCCACTTT.

To note about this clone: Distinct nucleotide sequences in the sample also encode this CDR3. The chain is built from TRBV27 and TRBJ1-1; possibly TRBD1 for D (5 bases). There are 13 residues in the CDR3. CDR1 is MNHEY, CDR2 SMNVEV, per germline (reference sequence). The V end lost 3 bases, the J end lost 1 base, and 6 bases lay between the germline ends. CDR3 region: CASSLQGNTEAFF. CDR3 in DNA: TGTGCCAGCAGTTTGCAGGGGAACACTGAAGCTTTCTTT.

The rearrangement uses TRBV28 and TRBJ1-2, with TRBD1 as a possible D gene (6 bases). Per the germline V gene, CDR1 is MDHEN and CDR2 is SYDVKM. The CDR3 sequence is 21 residues long. Between the trimmed V and J ends, which lost 7 bases and 5 bases, there was a span of 38 bases. The CDR3 loop reads CASISRTYRGGAIGKGYGYTF. As DNA, the CDR3 is TGTGCCAGCATCTCAAGGACGTATAGGGGGGGCGCCATCGGTAAAGGGTATGGCTACACCTTC.

The rearrangement uses TRBV7-2 and TRBJ2-7, with 7 bases aligning to TRBD1. The CDR3 extends over 12 amino acids. Germline lookup yields CDR1 SGHTA and CDR2 FQGNSA. V dropped 3 bases and J dropped 6; count of bases not matched to a gene: 2. CDR3 nucleotides: TGTGCCAGCAGCTTTTCAGGGGGCGAGCAGTACTTC. Translated, it gives CASSFSGGEQYF.

This clone was seen a single time. The rearrangement joins TRBV5-1 to TRBJ2-1; TRBD1 matches at 11 bases. V lost 0 bases, J lost 9 bases, and 5 bases stayed unmatched. The germline V gene has CDR1 SGHRS and CDR2 YFSETQ. The CDR3 extends over 15 amino acids. CDR3 amino acids: CASSLDGQGAVEQFF. The CDR3 nucleotides are TGCGCCAGCAGCTTGGACGGACAGGGGGCTGTTGAGCAGTTCTTC.

The CDR3 protein is CASSQGVGGNTGELFF. The CDR3 nucleotides are TGTGCCAGCAGCCAGGGGGTAGGGGGGAACACCGGGGAGCTGTTTTTT. The chain recombines TRBV7-8 with TRBJ2-2; 7 bases are shared with TRBD1. Looked up from germline, CDR1 is SGHVS and CDR2 is FQNEAQ. The trim removed 5 bases at V and 1 base at J, leaving 7 bases unmatched. CDR3 size: 16 residues.

J is TRBJ2-7 and V is TRBV19, with 8 bases fitting TRBD1. This CDR3 is 13 amino acids long. Trimming at V came to 1 base and at J to 8 bases, leaving 4 bases not matched to a gene. Per the germline V gene, CDR1 is LNHDA and CDR2 is SQIVND (reference sequence). CDR3 DNA: TGTGCCAGTAGTATAGCGCGACAGGGGAAGCAGTACTTC. This sequence encodes CASSIARQGKQYF.

This rearrangement joins TRBV5-5 to TRBJ2-1, with TRBD1 identical over 8 bases. Germline loops: CDR1 SGHKS, CDR2 YYEKEE (reference sequence). This CDR3 is 13 amino acids long. Trimming took 2 bases from V and 9 from J; bases not matched to a gene: 4. The DNA for the CDR3 is TGTGCCAGCAGCTTTTCAGGGGGCGGTGAGCAGTTCTTC. Translation: CASSFSGGGEQFF.

CDR3 protein: CAWSVMAVGEKLFF. The CDR3 DNA reads as TGTGCCTGGAGTGTAATGGCAGTGGGCGAAAAACTGTTTTTT. V usage is TRBV30 and J usage is TRBJ1-4, with unresolved D. V was cut by 0 bases and J by 8 bases, with 13 bases left in between. Germline V CDR1 and CDR2: GTSNPN, SVGIG (reference sequence). The CDR3 length is 14 residues.